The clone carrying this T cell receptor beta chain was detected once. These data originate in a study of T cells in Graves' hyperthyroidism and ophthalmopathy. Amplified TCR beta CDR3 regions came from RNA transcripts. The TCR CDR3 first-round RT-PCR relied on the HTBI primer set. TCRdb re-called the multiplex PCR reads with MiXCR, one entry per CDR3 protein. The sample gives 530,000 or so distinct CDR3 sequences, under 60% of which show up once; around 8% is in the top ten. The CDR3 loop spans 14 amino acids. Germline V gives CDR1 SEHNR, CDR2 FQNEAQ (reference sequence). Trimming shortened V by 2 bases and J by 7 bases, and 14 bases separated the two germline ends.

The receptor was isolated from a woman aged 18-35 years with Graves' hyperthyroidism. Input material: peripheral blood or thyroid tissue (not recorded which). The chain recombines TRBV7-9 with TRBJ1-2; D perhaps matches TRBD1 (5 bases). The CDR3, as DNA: TGTGCCAGCAGCTTATCAGCCCTAGGGGCTGGCTACACCTTC. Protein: CASSLSALGAGYTF.